This T cell receptor (beta chain) was captured in a study of preoperative IRX-2 immunotherapy in early breast cancer. Per germline, CDR1 LGHNT and CDR2 FRNRAP. Trimming pared 4 bases from V and 2 bases from J, leaving 15 bases between. This CDR3 is built from 15 residues. TCRdb's table, derived via immunoSEQ multiplex PCR, lists solely in-frame clones and lacks some. This sample has 95,000 to 100,000 clones, with just over 85% found just once. The treatment: preoperative locoregional IRX-2 cytokine immunotherapy. Samples came from a phase Ib trial of preoperative locoregional IRX-2 cytokine immunotherapy.

The chain employs TRBV12-5 and TRBJ2-7, with D perhaps matching TRBD1 (6 bases). Sequenced material: tumor tissue, taken after IRX-2 immunotherapy. The sequence derives from a human donor with breast cancer. The CDR3 loop reads CASGSGQPGAYEQYF. The CDR3 nucleotides read TGTGCTAGTGGTTCAGGACAGCCCGGAGCCTACGAGCAGTACTTC.